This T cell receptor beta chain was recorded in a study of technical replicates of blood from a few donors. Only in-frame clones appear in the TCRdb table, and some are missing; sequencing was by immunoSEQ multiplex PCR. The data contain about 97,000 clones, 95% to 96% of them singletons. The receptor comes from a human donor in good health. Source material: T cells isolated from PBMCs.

The CDR3: CAWSIRLLEAFF. DNA of the CDR3: TGTGCCTGGAGTATCCGGTTACTTGAAGCTTTCTTT. The chain uses TRBV30 and TRBJ1-1; D not certain. Germline CDR1 and CDR2: GTSNPN and SVGIG (reference sequence). This CDR3 spans 12 amino acids. Deletions cut 2 bases from V and 7 bases from J, with 11 bases between.